This paragraph covers one T cell receptor (beta chain) sequence. This record belongs to a study of technical replicates of blood from a handful of donors. This CDR3 is 14 amino acids long. Germline CDR1 is SGHDT and CDR2 is YYEEEE. V gave up 5 bases and J gave up 1 base, with 13 bases separating them. Produced via immunoSEQ multiplex PCR; TCRdb's table is partial and in-frame only. Of 59,000 or so clones in the sample, approximately 92% were seen once. Sequenced input: PBMCs. The J gene is TRBJ2-7, the V gene TRBV5-6, with D maybe TRBD1 (6 bases). The sequence came from a human donor in good health. Some clones in this sample may be carry-over from other donors' samples. CDR3 loop: CASRDVGQSYEQYF. CDR3 nucleotide sequence: TGTGCCAGCAGGGATGTGGGACAATCCTACGAGCAGTACTTC.